The T cell receptor beta chain under discussion was sequenced for a study of patients and donors after allogeneic stem cell transplantation. Germline-derived CDR1 and CDR2 are SGHRS and YFSETQ. The CDR3 spans 12 residues. Trimming took 0 bases from V and 11 from J; bases not matched to a gene: 2. TCRdb recomputed calls from the RT-PCR reads with MiXCR, one row per CDR3 protein. The sample includes roughly 960,000 distinct CDR3 sequences, approximately 19% of them seen just once. This clonotype was detected a few times. The TCR was taken from a human donor who was either an allogeneic HSCT recipient or a stem cell or donor lymphocyte infusion donor (not recorded which). It is not recorded whose cells these are; they may come from a transplant donor. V is TRBV5-1 and J is TRBJ1-1, with TRBD1 identical over 9 bases. Sequenced input: blood, either unsorted or a sorted T cell fraction (not recorded which). The CDR3 sequence: CASSLGTGVAFF. The CDR3 nucleotides are TGCGCCAGCAGCTTGGGGACAGGGGTTGCTTTCTTT. Full variable domain (missing parts from reference TRBV5-1 and TRBJ1-1): KAGVTQTPRYLIKTRGQQVTLSCSPISGHRSVSWYQQTPGQGLQFLFEYFSETQRNKGNFPGRFSGRQFSNSRSEMNVSTLELGDSALYLCASSLGTGVAFFGQGTRLTVV.